The rows below give T cell receptor beta chains drawn from one sample of a study of blood T cell repertoires in COVID-19. The assay was immunoSEQ multiplex PCR, and TCRdb's table has in-frame clones only and misses some. The sample carries about 440,000 clones, 70% to 90% recorded once. The sample taken for sequencing was PBMCs or T cells enriched from blood (not recorded which). The origin of the receptors is a woman aged 18-35 years with acute COVID-19. CDR3s leave out the opening cysteine and the closing phenylalanine or tryptophan. Fields, in order: CDR3 length, V gene, CDR3 protein.

len: 12
v_gene: TRBV29-1
CDR3aa: SVPHRGRRTEAF

len: 13
v_gene: TRBV11-2
CDR3aa: ASSLGFSLTGELF

len: 13
v_gene: TRBV14
CDR3aa: ASSQESAGNTEAF

len: 12
v_gene: TRBV7-9
CDR3aa: ASTRGRDRAISD

len: 16
v_gene: TRBV18
CDR3aa: ASSPISGPGRFQETQY

len: 14
v_gene: TRBV4-2
CDR3aa: ASSQGQGQNNYGYT

len: 11
v_gene: TRBV12-3/TRBV12-4
CDR3aa: ASSYRENYGYT

len: 15
v_gene: TRBV7-9
CDR3aa: ASSSPRGFVGNQPQH

len: 12
v_gene: TRBV6-5
CDR3aa: ATGGGGPHQPQH

len: 16
v_gene: TRBV6-1
CDR3aa: ASSVQFETGWPPWELF

len: 13
v_gene: TRBV7-9
CDR3aa: ASSPDRSLNTEAF

len: 15
v_gene: TRBV30
CDR3aa: AWSEAGGIYSNQPQH

len: 13
v_gene: TRBV20-1
CDR3aa: SASLVGVGTSGYT

len: 13
v_gene: TRBV7-9
CDR3aa: ASSPGGRGLYGYT

len: 14
v_gene: TRBV9
CDR3aa: ASSPTGGSSYNEQF